A single sample gave rise to the 20 T cell receptor beta chains below, sequenced in a study of T cells in Graves' hyperthyroidism and ophthalmopathy. RNA transcripts served as the template for amplifying TCR beta CDR3 regions. When the TCR CDR3 underwent first-round RT-PCR, the HTBI primer set was used. TCRdb itself ran the multiplex PCR reads through MiXCR, one entry per CDR3 protein. The sample holds over 200,000 distinct CDR3 sequences, roughly 14% seen once. Sequenced: blood. The origin of the receptors is a woman aged 35 to 49 with Graves' hyperthyroidism that later progressed to Graves' ophthalmopathy.

This clonotype was observed at least ten times. V usage is TRBV11-2 and J usage is TRBJ2-5; D unresolved. The CDR3 is made up of 13 amino acids. Trimming cost V 4 bases and J 5 bases, with 11 bases left between them. Germline V CDR1 and CDR2: SGHAT, FQNNGV. The DNA for the CDR3 is TGTGCCAGCAGCTATGGGCAGCCGGAGACCCAGTACTTC. Translating gives CASSYGQPETQYF.

Ten or more counts support this clonotype. The V and J genes are TRBV12-3 or TRBV12-4 and TRBJ2-2, with TRBD2 matching 7 bases. The CDR3 loop spans 15 amino acids. Trimming at V came to 4 bases and at J to 3 bases, leaving 5 bases not matched to a gene. The CDR3 region is CASSSGRGYTGELFF. In nucleotides, the CDR3 is TGTGCCAGCAGTTCTGGGCGGGGGTACACCGGGGAGCTGTTTTTT.

V gene TRBV29-1 combines with J gene TRBJ2-4; 9 bases match TRBD2. J lost 2 bases, V lost 2 bases, and 19 bases had no gene match. Germline V CDR1 and CDR2: SQVTM, ANQGSEA. The CDR3 contains 20 residues. Here the CDR3 DNA reads TGCAGCGTTGAATTCACACCCGGGACTAGCTTCAGGAGGACCAAAAACATTCAGTACTTC. This gives the protein CSVEFTPGTSFRRTKNIQYF.

This clonotype was observed a few times. The V gene is TRBV19, the J gene TRBJ2-7, with D tentatively TRBD2 (5 bases). This CDR3 is 13 amino acids long. Germline CDR1 reads LNHDA; CDR2 reads SQIVND (reference sequence). V gave up 6 bases and J gave up 2 bases, with 11 bases separating them. This chain's CDR3 is CASSNGKTYEQYF. The CDR3 DNA sequence: TGTGCCAGTAGCAACGGGAAGACCTACGAGCAGTACTTC.

The chain joins TRBV29-1 to TRBJ2-4; unclear D gene. The CDR3 has 13 amino acids. V shed 7 bases and J shed 1 base, with 11 bases lying between them. Looked up from germline, CDR1 is SQVTM and CDR2 is ANQGSEA. As DNA, the CDR3 is TGCAGCGCATTGCCGGAGGCCAAAAACATTCAGTACTTC. Its protein product is CSALPEAKNIQYF.

V usage is TRBV24-1 and J usage is TRBJ2-5; 7 bases align to TRBD2. Losses at the gene ends were 3 bases for V and 1 base for J; bases not matched to a gene: 7. The germline CDR1 and CDR2 sequences are KGHDR and SFDVKD. This CDR3 is built from 16 residues. DNA of the CDR3: TGTGCCACCAGTGATCGGAGCGGGACGTCCCAAGAGACCCAGTACTTC. As protein: CATSDRSGTSQETQYF.

This clonotype occurred many times. The rearrangement joins TRBV29-1 to TRBJ2-3, with 10 positions matching TRBD2. V dropped 7 bases and J dropped 6; count of bases not matched to a gene: 7. CDR1 and CDR2 from the germline V gene are SQVTM and ANQGSEA. The CDR3 contains 13 residues. CDR3 sequence reads: CSAPILAGDTQYF. Here the CDR3 DNA reads TGCAGCGCCCCCATACTAGCGGGGGATACGCAGTATTTT.

The V and J genes are TRBV20-1 and TRBJ2-3; possibly TRBD1 or TRBD2 for D (5 bases each). Trimming took 5 bases from V and 4 from J, leaving 13 bases between them. This CDR3 has 13 amino acids. Germline V CDR1 and CDR2: DFQATT, SNEGSKA (reference sequence). The CDR3 spells CSASAGTPDTQYF. DNA for the CDR3: TGCAGTGCTTCGGCAGGGACCCCAGATACGCAGTATTTT.

This clonotype was counted at least ten times. V gene TRBV27 combines with J gene TRBJ1-6; D possibly corresponds to TRBD1 (5 bases). Germline CDR1 MNHEY, CDR2 SMNVEV (reference sequence). This CDR3 has 15 residues. Trimming cost V 7 bases and J 2 bases, with 12 bases left between them. The CDR3: CASTGGRAYNSPLHF. CDR3 DNA: TGTGCCAGCACTGGGGGAAGGGCCTATAATTCACCCCTCCACTTT.

This clonotype is large. This chain joins TRBV28 and TRBJ2-7; 10 bases match TRBD1. CDR3 length: 15 residues. Germline lookup yields CDR1 MDHEN and CDR2 SYDVKM. With 4 bases clipped from V and 5 bases from J, the junction kept 8 bases outside the gene matches. CDR3 DNA sequence: TGTGCCAGCAGTTCCTCCGTCGGGACAGGGGACGAGCAGTACTTC. Residues: CASSSSVGTGDEQYF. The full variable domain, in which reference TRBV28 and TRBJ2-7 provide the parts outside the CDR3, is DVKVTQSSRYLVKRTGEKVFLECVQDMDHENMFWYRQDPGLGLRLIYFSYDVKMKEKGDIPEGYSVSREKKERFSLILESASTNQTSMYLCASSSSVGTGDEQYFGPGTRLTVT.

This clonotype was counted at least ten times. The rearrangement joins TRBV27 to TRBJ1-6; D is possibly TRBD1 (5 bases). The CDR3 is made up of 16 amino acids. The germline V and J ends were trimmed by 6 bases and 2 bases, with 14 bases remaining between them. Germline CDR1 and CDR2: MNHEY and SMNVEV (reference sequence). The CDR3 spells CASRSGRETYNSPLHF. For the CDR3, the DNA is TGTGCCAGCAGGTCAGGGAGAGAGACCTATAATTCACCCCTCCACTTT.

This clonotype was observed at least ten times. CDR3 in DNA: TGCGCCAGCAGTGTAGGCTCCAATGAGCAGTTCTTC. It encodes CASSVGSNEQFF. V and J are TRBV10-2 and TRBJ2-1; D is unclear. CDR1 and CDR2 (germline): WSHSY, SAAADI. CDR3 length equals 12 residues. V lost 4 bases and J 6 bases, leaving 7 bases between the germline ends.

This clonotype was counted ten times or more. The chain links TRBV3-1 to TRBJ1-1; 10 bases match TRBD1. Trimming at V came to 1 base and at J to 10 bases, leaving 12 bases not matched to a gene. This CDR3 comprises 16 residues. Germline assignment: CDR1 LGHDT and CDR2 YNNKEL (reference sequence). The CDR3 sequence is CASSQGTWDRGGSAFF. The DNA for the CDR3 is TGTGCCAGCAGCCAAGGTACCTGGGACAGGGGAGGATCAGCTTTCTTT.

The DNA of the CDR3 is TGTGCCAGCAGCGTAGAGCGGGACAGGGTATCTGAAGCTTTCTTT. It codes for CASSVERDRVSEAFF. This chain uses TRBV9 with TRBJ1-1; 9 bases match TRBD1. Trimming cost V 0 bases and J 6 bases; bases outside gene matches: 6. The CDR3 is 15 residues long. Germline V CDR1 and CDR2: SGDLS, YYNGEE.

Comments on this clonotype: A much larger clone sits a single nucleotide away, making a read error possible. The J gene is TRBJ2-2, the V gene TRBV7-9, with D perhaps matching TRBD2 (5 bases). Germline CDR1 and CDR2: SEHNR and FQNEAQ (reference sequence). CDR3 size: 12 residues. In DNA form, the CDR3 reads TGTGCCAGCACCGACGTCACCGGGGAGCTGTCTTTT. Its protein is CASTDVTGELSF.

In regard to this clonotype: A much larger clone lies a single base off, so this may be a read error. The final CDR3 position lacks the conserved phenylalanine or tryptophan, pointing to a likely read error. This chain joins TRBV28 and TRBJ2-7, with D perhaps TRBD2 (5 bases). The V end lost 10 bases, the J end lost 0 bases, and 16 bases lay between the germline ends. The CDR3 length is 14 residues. Per germline, CDR1 MDHEN and CDR2 SYDVKM. For the CDR3, the DNA is TGTGCCACAGACCCAGGCGGGCGCTCCTACGAGCAGTACCTC. As protein: CATDPGGRSYEQYL.

This clonotype was detected once. A read error may be the cause here, since a much bigger clone is one base away. This chain joins TRBV20-1 and TRBJ2-7; 7 positions match TRBD2. The V gene's germline CDR1 is DFQATT and CDR2 SNEGSKA (reference sequence). The CDR3 extends over 13 amino acids. Trimming removed 3 bases from V and 3 bases from J; junction bases left unmatched: 5. This CDR3 reads CSASGASGYEQYF. The CDR3 nucleotides read TGCAGTGCTAGCGGGGCTAGCGGCTACGAGCAGTACTTC.

This clonotype was seen at least ten times. This chain connects TRBV10-3 to TRBJ2-1, with D maybe TRBD2 (6 bases). The V gene's germline CDR1 is ENHRY and CDR2 SYGVKD. The CDR3 runs to 16 residues. The ends were cut back, 2 bases at V and 0 bases at J, with 11 bases in the middle. Here the CDR3 DNA reads TGTGCCATCAGTGAGACTCGGGAGAGCTCCTACAATGAGCAGTTCTTC. The encoded protein is CAISETRESSYNEQFF.

As to this clonotype: This may stem from a read error, because a much larger clone lies one nucleotide away. The chain is built from TRBV30 and TRBJ2-5, with D hard to call. CDR1 is GTSNPN and CDR2 is SVGIG in the germline V gene (reference sequence). V was clipped by 1 base and J by 4 bases, with 10 bases between them. The CDR3 extends over 13 amino acids. CDR3 DNA sequence: TGTGCCTGGAGTGGAAGCTGGCGAGAGACCCAGTACTTC. Translated: CAWSGSWRETQYF.

This sequence joins TRBV27 and TRBJ2-2; D might be TRBD2 (5 bases). The CDR3 length is 15 residues. The V end lost 0 bases, the J end lost 1 base, and 6 bases lay between the germline ends. Germline V CDR1 and CDR2: MNHEY, SMNVEV (reference sequence). This chain's CDR3 is CASSLSGENTGELFF. In nucleotides, the CDR3 is TGTGCCAGCAGTTTATCGGGAGAGAACACCGGGGAGCTGTTTTTT.